These 29 T cell receptor beta chains originate from one sample sequenced in a study of shared clonotypes between healthy human individuals. Terminally differentiated effector memory CD45RA+ cells were excluded from the naive CD8 cells, which were CD45RO-negative and positively selected for CCR7. Method: immunoSEQ multiplex PCR; TCRdb's copy keeps in-frame clones and lacks some. The sample includes 800,000 to 950,000 clones, approximately 96% of them seen just once. The sample taken for sequencing was naive CD8+ T cells sorted from blood. These receptors were taken from a young man in good health.

This chain joins TRBV29-1 and TRBJ1-4; D call uncertain. The CDR3 sequence is 12 residues long. V was trimmed by 4 bases and J by 3 bases, leaving 6 bases between them. CDR1 is SQVTM, CDR2 ANQGSEA, per germline. The CDR3 sequence: CSVVESNEKLFF. The CDR3 nucleotides read TGCAGCGTTGTTGAGTCTAATGAAAAACTGTTTTTT.

The chain is built from TRBV27 and TRBJ1-5; D remains ambiguous. This CDR3 region has 15 residues. Germline CDR1 MNHEY, CDR2 SMNVEV (reference sequence). V was clipped by 3 bases and J by 6 bases, with 15 bases between them. CDR3 region: CASSLASHSPQPQHF. DNA of the CDR3: TGTGCCAGCAGTTTGGCCAGTCACTCTCCTCAGCCCCAGCATTTT.

V and J are TRBV5-4 and TRBJ1-4, with a possible D match to TRBD1 (5 bases). CDR1 SGHNT and CDR2 YYREEE come from the germline V gene (reference sequence). Trimming shortened V by 4 bases and J by 3 bases, and 7 bases separated the two germline ends. The CDR3 contains 13 residues. CDR3 DNA: TGTGCCAGCAGCCAGGGTTCTAATGAAAAACTGTTTTTT. Translating gives CASSQGSNEKLFF.

The genes are TRBV7-9 and TRBJ2-5, with a weak D call TRBD1 (6 bases). Looked up from germline, CDR1 is SEHNR and CDR2 is FQNEAQ (reference sequence). The CDR3 is 17 amino acids. V shed 5 bases and J shed 0 bases, with 19 bases lying between them. The CDR3 nucleotides are TGTGCCAGCAGCAGCATTGTGGGGGCCGGGTACCAAGAGACCCAGTACTTC. Translation gives CASSSIVGAGYQETQYF. Drawing the rest from reference TRBV7-9 and TRBJ2-5, the complete variable domain is DTGVSQNPRHKITKRGQNVTFRCDPISEHNRLYWYRQTLGQGPEFLTYFQNEAQLEKSRLLSDRFSAERPKGSFSTLEIQRTEQGDSAMYLCASSSIVGAGYQETQYFGPGTRLLVL.

The rearrangement joins TRBV2 to TRBJ2-3; a weak D match, TRBD1 (5 bases). Trimming stripped 4 bases from V and 1 base from J, with 6 bases between. The CDR3 loop spans 13 amino acids. The germline V gene has CDR1 SNHLY and CDR2 FYNNEI. CDR3 coding DNA: TGTGCCAGCAGTGTAGGGGGCACAGATACGCAGTATTTT. Translating it yields CASSVGGTDTQYF.

This rearrangement joins TRBV29-1 to TRBJ2-2; tentatively, D is TRBD1 (6 bases). Trimming stripped 6 bases from V and 0 bases from J, with 14 bases between. The CDR3 contains 15 residues. The germline V gene encodes CDR1 SQVTM and CDR2 ANQGSEA. The CDR3, as DNA: TGCAGCGTCTTAAGGACAGATTCGAACACCGGGGAGCTGTTTTTT. It is translated as CSVLRTDSNTGELFF.

The chain couples TRBV9 to TRBJ2-1; 8 bases line up with TRBD2. The CDR3 covers 16 residues. Trimming cost V 4 bases and J 4 bases; bases outside gene matches: 10. Looked up from germline, CDR1 is SGDLS and CDR2 is YYNGEE. The CDR3 DNA reads TGTGCCAGCAGCCAGGGCCCGAGCGGGAGTTACAATGAGCAGTTCTTC. Amino acids: CASSQGPSGSYNEQFF.

V gene TRBV23-1 combines with J gene TRBJ2-7, with 10 bases matching TRBD1. TRBV23-1 is assigned to the ORF class and has an uncertain function. V was clipped by 4 bases and J by 9 bases; unmatched bases: 15. CDR3 length equals 16 residues. DNA for the CDR3: TGCGCCAGCAGTCGAACCGGGACAGGGGACCCCTTGGCGCAGTACTTC. Translating it yields CASSRTGTGDPLAQYF.

The genes are TRBV27 and TRBJ2-7; D is possibly TRBD1 (5 bases). The V gene lost 3 bases and the J gene lost 0 bases, with 9 bases spanning the gap. Germline V CDR1 and CDR2: MNHEY, SMNVEV (reference sequence). This CDR3 has 14 residues. Here the CDR3 reads CASSFQQGSYEQYF. CDR3 DNA: TGTGCCAGCAGTTTTCAGCAGGGCTCCTACGAGCAGTACTTC.

This rearrangement joins TRBV5-1 to TRBJ2-5, with D possibly TRBD2 on 6 matching bases. This CDR3 contains 16 residues. CDR1 is SGHRS and CDR2 is YFSETQ in the germline V gene. V was trimmed by 4 bases and J by 1 base, leaving 17 bases between them. CDR3 in amino acids: CASSRPPGSGQETQYF. CDR3 sequence (DNA): TGCGCCAGCAGCCGTCCCCCCGGTAGCGGCCAAGAGACCCAGTACTTC.

This clone was observed once. The V call is TRBV27, the J call TRBJ1-4; tentatively, D is TRBD1 (6 bases). Between the trimmed V and J ends, which lost 2 bases and 5 bases, there was a span of 9 bases. The CDR3 has 14 amino acids. In germline, CDR1 is MNHEY, CDR2 SMNVEV (reference sequence). CDR3 amino acids: CASSLGQLNEKLFF. The CDR3 DNA reads as TGTGCCAGCAGTTTAGGACAGTTAAATGAAAAACTGTTTTTT.

V is TRBV10-3 and J is TRBJ2-2; 9 nucleotides match TRBD2. The CDR3 runs to 17 residues. CDR1 is ENHRY and CDR2 is SYGVKD in the germline V gene. V was pared by 4 bases and J by 4 bases, with 10 bases of the junction left unmatched. The CDR3 protein is CAISGVAGEIGTGELFF. As DNA, the CDR3 is TGTGCCATCAGTGGGGTAGCGGGAGAAATTGGCACCGGGGAGCTGTTTTTT.

This clone was seen only once. The sample contains more than one DNA sequence encoding this CDR3. The chain uses TRBV6-5 and TRBJ2-7; no clear D gene. Germline V gene sequence: CDR1 MNHEY, CDR2 SVGAGI. This CDR3 has 14 amino acids. V gave up 0 bases and J gave up 0 bases, with 6 bases separating them. The CDR3 reads CASSYSSSSYEQYF. Here the CDR3 DNA reads TGTGCCAGCAGTTACTCGTCCAGCTCCTACGAGCAGTACTTC.

The CDR3 DNA reads as TGTGCCAGCAGCGGTCGGGACAGATGGGATGAAGCTTTCTTT. It codes for CASSGRDRWDEAFF. The J gene is TRBJ1-1, the V gene TRBV7-8; TRBD1 matches 7 bases. Germline V gives CDR1 SGHVS, CDR2 FQNEAQ. Trimming took 5 bases from V and 7 from J; bases not matched to a gene: 10. This CDR3 comprises 14 residues.

The chain uses TRBV7-9 and TRBJ2-7; a weak D match, TRBD1 (5 bases). The CDR3 is made up of 14 amino acids. V shed 1 base and J shed 5 bases, with 12 bases lying between them. Germline V gives CDR1 SEHNR, CDR2 FQNEAQ (reference sequence). This chain's CDR3 is CASSLEGRAHEQYF. As DNA, the CDR3 is TGTGCCAGCAGCTTAGAAGGCAGGGCCCACGAGCAGTACTTC.

This clone was found once. This chain uses TRBV4-1 with TRBJ2-7; D not resolved. The CDR3 spans 14 residues. The V end was cut by 0 bases, the J end by 3 bases, with 9 bases between. Germline loops: CDR1 MGHRA, CDR2 YSYEKL. The CDR3 coding sequence is TGCGCCAGCAGCCAAGATCTAGAAAACTACGAGCAGTACTTC. This codes for CASSQDLENYEQYF.

CDR3 amino acids: CASSAPQGGVSPGANVLTF. CDR3 DNA sequence: TGCGCCAGCAGCGCCCCTCAGGGGGGCGTTAGCCCTGGGGCCAACGTCCTGACTTTC. This chain uses TRBV5-1 with TRBJ2-6; the D gene is possibly TRBD1 (7 bases). This CDR3 comprises 19 residues. Trimming left V 4 bases short and J 2 bases short, with 22 bases between. The V gene's germline CDR1 is SGHRS and CDR2 YFSETQ.

The chain is built from TRBV5-1 and TRBJ2-7; a possible D gene is TRBD1 (5 bases). Trimming pared 4 bases from V and 4 bases from J, leaving 21 bases between. The germline gives CDR1 SGHRS, CDR2 YFSETQ. The CDR3 contains 16 residues. CDR3 in amino acids: CASSPLTESSLYEQYF. DNA for the CDR3: TGCGCCAGCAGCCCCCTGACAGAAAGTTCTCTATACGAGCAGTACTTC.

This sequence joins TRBV6-1 and TRBJ2-3; the match to TRBD1 covers 8 bases. V gave up 2 bases and J gave up 2 bases; unmatched junction bases: 9. Germline values: CDR1 MNHNS, CDR2 SASEGT. The CDR3 covers 17 residues. The CDR3 here is CASSEWDRTTLTDTQYF. The CDR3 coding sequence is TGTGCCAGCAGTGAATGGGACAGGACCACCCTCACAGATACGCAGTATTTT.

The chain recombines TRBV7-2 with TRBJ2-1, with D perhaps being TRBD1 or TRBD2 (5 bases each). The germline V and J ends were trimmed by 5 bases and 0 bases, with 17 bases remaining between them. This CDR3 comprises 17 residues. Per germline, CDR1 SGHTA and CDR2 FQGNSA. The CDR3 coding sequence is TGTGCCAGCAGCCCCCGGGACCATCGAAGCTCCTACAATGAGCAGTTCTTC. It encodes CASSPRDHRSSYNEQFF.

The chain recombines TRBV6-5 with TRBJ2-7; TRBD2 matches 15 bases. Germline CDR1 is MNHEY and CDR2 is SVGAGI. CDR3 length: 16 residues. The V gene end was trimmed by 0 bases and the J gene end by 6 bases; junction bases not matched to a gene: 3. CDR3 bases: TGTGCCAGCAGTTACTCTCCGGGACTAGCGGGAGGCGAGCAGTACTTC. It translates to CASSYSPGLAGGEQYF.

J is TRBJ1-2 and V is TRBV21-1; the table names TRBD1, a call not compared with the DNA. TRBV21-1 is assigned pseudogene status. This CDR3 comprises 15 residues. The CDR3 sequence is CAINTDRGRAEGYTF. DNA of the CDR3: TGTGCCATAAACACGGACAGGGGGCGAGCTGAGGGCTACACCTTC.

This clone was recorded once. The same CDR3 also results from other DNA sequences found in this sample. This chain connects TRBV5-1 to TRBJ2-7, with D perhaps matching TRBD2 (5 bases). The CDR3 is made up of 12 amino acids. Per germline, CDR1 SGHRS and CDR2 YFSETQ. Trimming shortened V by 3 bases and J by 3 bases, and 7 bases separated the two germline ends. The CDR3 region is CASSSSGYEQYF. The CDR3 nucleotides are TGCGCCAGCAGCTCGAGCGGCTACGAGCAGTACTTC.

The chain employs TRBV13 and TRBJ2-1, with D possibly matching TRBD2 (6 bases). Germline loops: CDR1 PRHDT, CDR2 FYEKMQ (reference sequence). The CDR3 covers 11 residues. Deletions cut 4 bases from V and 10 bases from J, with 8 bases between. The CDR3 nucleotides are TGTGCCAGCAGCTGGACTACCGAGCAGTTCTTC. Its translation is CASSWTTEQFF.

The J gene is TRBJ2-7, the V gene TRBV27, with D maybe TRBD1 (7 bases). The V end was cut by 4 bases, the J end by 2 bases, with 12 bases between. The CDR3 totals 14 residues. Looked up from germline, CDR1 is MNHEY and CDR2 is SMNVEV (reference sequence). The CDR3 protein is CASSSRGAAYEQYF. The CDR3, as DNA: TGTGCCAGCAGTTCCAGGGGGGCCGCCTACGAGCAGTACTTC.

J is TRBJ1-5 and V is TRBV7-9; D remains ambiguous. There are 18 residues in the CDR3. The ends were cut back, 6 bases at V and 0 bases at J, with 21 bases in the middle. The germline V gene encodes CDR1 SEHNR and CDR2 FQNEAQ (reference sequence). Here the CDR3 DNA reads TGTGCCAGCAGTTCAGACGCTACCGCGCTTTATAGCAATCAGCCCCAGCATTTT. Its protein is CASSSDATALYSNQPQHF.

This chain joins TRBV19 and TRBJ2-3; unclear D gene. The germline gives CDR1 LNHDA, CDR2 SQIVND (reference sequence). The CDR3 runs to 15 residues. The V and J ends lost 7 bases and 0 bases respectively, with 14 bases between them. The CDR3 DNA follows: TGTGCCAGTACAAACCTATATCCTAGCACAGATACGCAGTATTTT. Encoded protein: CASTNLYPSTDTQYF.

The chain employs TRBV29-1 and TRBJ2-2; 8 bases are shared with TRBD1. This CDR3 comprises 13 residues. From germline, CDR1 is SQVTM and CDR2 ANQGSEA. Trimming took 8 bases from V and 6 from J; bases not matched to a gene: 8. Here the CDR3 reads CSSMDRVSGELFF. The CDR3 region has the DNA TGCAGCTCCATGGACAGGGTCTCCGGGGAGCTGTTTTTT.

V gene TRBV4-3 combines with J gene TRBJ2-7, with 10 bases matching TRBD2. The J segment lost 3 bases and the V segment lost 0 bases, leaving 5 bases of the junction unmatched. The CDR3 contains 16 residues. Germline loops: CDR1 LGHNA, CDR2 YSLEER. The CDR3 nucleotides are TGCGCCAGCAGCCAAGATCTAGCGGGAGTAGTCTACGAGCAGTACTTC. This translates into CASSQDLAGVVYEQYF.